This TCR beta chain was obtained from a study of OX40 agonist ivuxolimab in advanced cancers. About the research overall: Clinicians treated patients with ivuxolimab, an agonistic anti-OX40 (CD134) antibody.

CDR1 is MNHNS and CDR2 is SASEGT in the germline V gene. Trimming took off 5 bases at V and 4 bases at J, with 6 bases between the two ends. The CDR3 extends over 12 amino acids. Assay used: immunoSEQ multiplex PCR; TCRdb lists only in-frame clones, some missing. The table records under 110,000 clones, 90% of them present only once. Patients with autoimmune history or systemic immunosuppression were excluded. General observations from the study: The study found that CD8+ T cells averaged more expanded clones than CD4+.

A remark on this clone: No antigen is known for it.

The sample consisted of CD4+ or CD8+ T cells sorted from blood, taken in a trial of the OX40 agonist ivuxolimab. The source is an adult with an advanced solid tumor such as melanoma, head and neck, liver or kidney cancer. The chain has TRBV6-1 and TRBJ1-3; D is unclear. The CDR3: CASSYRGNTIYF. In DNA, the CDR3 is TGTGCCAGCAGTTATCGGGGAAACACCATATATTTT.